This T cell receptor (beta chain) was documented in a study of blood T cell repertoires in COVID-19. At the level of the study: COVID-19 samples collected from the United States, Italy and Spain covered acute and convalescent phases.

The CDR3 length is 15 residues. Germline values: CDR1 WSHSY, CDR2 SAAADI. The trim removed 0 bases at V and 4 bases at J, leaving 1 base unmatched. The data were produced by immunoSEQ multiplex PCR, yet TCRdb's version contains in-frame clones alone and is incomplete. There are about 100,000 clones in the sample; approximately 90% occur only once, and roughly 17% lies in the top ten. This clonotype originated in a man over 45 with acute or convalescent COVID-19. The rearrangement uses TRBV10-2 and TRBJ1-2; 11 bases align to TRBD1. Sequencing was carried out using peripheral blood. CDR3 DNA: TGCGCCAGCAGTGAGTCTGGGACAGGGGGCTATGGCTACACCTTC. This encodes CASSESGTGGYGYTF.